Sequencing of this TCR beta chain was carried out in a study of beta chain features in type 1 diabetes. Across the study: No patient-donor differences in age, gender, total cells or subset yield. Study-wide results and caveats: In every one of the four CD4+ subsets, TCRB CDR3s were moderately but significantly shorter in Type 1 diabetes patients.

Expressed TCRB transcripts were sequenced, since all the RNA that had been isolated was reverse transcribed. The repertoire was sequenced with immunoSEQ multiplex PCR; TCRdb's copy has only in-frame clones and lacks some. The sample lists roughly 230,000 clones, over 8.5% seen once, with less than 0.035% in the top ten. This clone was counted a few times. Its matching antigen is unknown. CDR3 size: 14 residues. Germline CDR1 and CDR2: SGHNT and YYREEE (reference sequence). Trimming left V 7 bases short and J 0 bases short, with 10 bases between. Sequencing was done on a sample of naive CD4+ T cells from blood. The receptor was isolated from a woman aged 18-35 years in good health. The genes are TRBV5-4 and TRBJ2-2, with D possibly matching TRBD1 (6 bases). The CDR3 sequence: CASWTAANTGELFF. DNA for the CDR3: TGTGCCAGCTGGACAGCAGCGAACACCGGGGAGCTGTTTTTT.